This T cell receptor (beta chain) originates from a study of response to subunit inactivated influenza vaccine. Study observations and caveats: After each seasonal influenza vaccination, few new T cells are recruited, the authors suggested.

The CDR3 totals 13 residues. V shed 3 bases and J shed 2 bases, with 7 bases lying between them. This clonotype came up many times. Its antigen remains unknown. Using its own MiXCR run on the RT-PCR reads, TCRdb lists one record per CDR3 protein. Among around 300,000 distinct CDR3 sequences listed, around 20% were seen once. This receptor was taken from a man between 50 and 70 years old who received an inactivated influenza vaccine. Source: PBMCs from blood, taken roughly 20 months after vaccination. This chain connects TRBV12-3 or TRBV12-4 to TRBJ1-2; D ambiguous. CDR3 bases: TGTGCCAGCAGTTTTGCCTCGAACTATGGCTACACCTTC. The encoded protein is CASSFASNYGYTF.